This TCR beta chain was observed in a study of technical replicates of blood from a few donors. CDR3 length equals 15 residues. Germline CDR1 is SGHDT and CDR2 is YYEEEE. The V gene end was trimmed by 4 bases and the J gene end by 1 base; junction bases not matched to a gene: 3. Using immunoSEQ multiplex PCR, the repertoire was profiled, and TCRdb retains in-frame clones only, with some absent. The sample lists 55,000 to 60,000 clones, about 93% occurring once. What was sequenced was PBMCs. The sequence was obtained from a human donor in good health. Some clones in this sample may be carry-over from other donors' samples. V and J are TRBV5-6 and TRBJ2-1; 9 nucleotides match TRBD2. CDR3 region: CASSILAGSYNEQFF. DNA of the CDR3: TGTGCCAGCAGCATCCTAGCGGGGTCCTACAATGAGCAGTTCTTC.